This entry is about one T cell receptor (beta chain). The antigen is not known. This entry is derived from a study of T cells in Graves' hyperthyroidism and ophthalmopathy. Points from the study as a whole: In validation, the model predicted ophthalmopathy. These predictions came a median about 6.5 months before onset.

The investigators amplified TCR beta CDR3 regions from RNA transcripts. Using the HTBI primer set, a first-round RT-PCR was run on the TCR CDR3. Each CDR3 protein gets one entry after TCRdb re-called the multiplex PCR reads with MiXCR. The sample yields about half a million distinct CDR3 sequences, approximately 25% seen once. The J segment lost 2 bases and the V segment lost 7 bases, leaving 9 bases of the junction unmatched. The germline V gene encodes CDR1 SNHLY and CDR2 FYNNEI. The CDR3 consists of 15 residues. The chain joins TRBV2 to TRBJ1-2, with 8 bases matching TRBD1. Sequencing was done on a sample of blood. The sequence derives from a woman aged 25 to 39 with Graves' ophthalmopathy. As DNA, the CDR3 is TGTGCCAGCATCGATTATCGGACAGGGAACTATGGCTACACCTTC. Residues: CASIDYRTGNYGYTF.